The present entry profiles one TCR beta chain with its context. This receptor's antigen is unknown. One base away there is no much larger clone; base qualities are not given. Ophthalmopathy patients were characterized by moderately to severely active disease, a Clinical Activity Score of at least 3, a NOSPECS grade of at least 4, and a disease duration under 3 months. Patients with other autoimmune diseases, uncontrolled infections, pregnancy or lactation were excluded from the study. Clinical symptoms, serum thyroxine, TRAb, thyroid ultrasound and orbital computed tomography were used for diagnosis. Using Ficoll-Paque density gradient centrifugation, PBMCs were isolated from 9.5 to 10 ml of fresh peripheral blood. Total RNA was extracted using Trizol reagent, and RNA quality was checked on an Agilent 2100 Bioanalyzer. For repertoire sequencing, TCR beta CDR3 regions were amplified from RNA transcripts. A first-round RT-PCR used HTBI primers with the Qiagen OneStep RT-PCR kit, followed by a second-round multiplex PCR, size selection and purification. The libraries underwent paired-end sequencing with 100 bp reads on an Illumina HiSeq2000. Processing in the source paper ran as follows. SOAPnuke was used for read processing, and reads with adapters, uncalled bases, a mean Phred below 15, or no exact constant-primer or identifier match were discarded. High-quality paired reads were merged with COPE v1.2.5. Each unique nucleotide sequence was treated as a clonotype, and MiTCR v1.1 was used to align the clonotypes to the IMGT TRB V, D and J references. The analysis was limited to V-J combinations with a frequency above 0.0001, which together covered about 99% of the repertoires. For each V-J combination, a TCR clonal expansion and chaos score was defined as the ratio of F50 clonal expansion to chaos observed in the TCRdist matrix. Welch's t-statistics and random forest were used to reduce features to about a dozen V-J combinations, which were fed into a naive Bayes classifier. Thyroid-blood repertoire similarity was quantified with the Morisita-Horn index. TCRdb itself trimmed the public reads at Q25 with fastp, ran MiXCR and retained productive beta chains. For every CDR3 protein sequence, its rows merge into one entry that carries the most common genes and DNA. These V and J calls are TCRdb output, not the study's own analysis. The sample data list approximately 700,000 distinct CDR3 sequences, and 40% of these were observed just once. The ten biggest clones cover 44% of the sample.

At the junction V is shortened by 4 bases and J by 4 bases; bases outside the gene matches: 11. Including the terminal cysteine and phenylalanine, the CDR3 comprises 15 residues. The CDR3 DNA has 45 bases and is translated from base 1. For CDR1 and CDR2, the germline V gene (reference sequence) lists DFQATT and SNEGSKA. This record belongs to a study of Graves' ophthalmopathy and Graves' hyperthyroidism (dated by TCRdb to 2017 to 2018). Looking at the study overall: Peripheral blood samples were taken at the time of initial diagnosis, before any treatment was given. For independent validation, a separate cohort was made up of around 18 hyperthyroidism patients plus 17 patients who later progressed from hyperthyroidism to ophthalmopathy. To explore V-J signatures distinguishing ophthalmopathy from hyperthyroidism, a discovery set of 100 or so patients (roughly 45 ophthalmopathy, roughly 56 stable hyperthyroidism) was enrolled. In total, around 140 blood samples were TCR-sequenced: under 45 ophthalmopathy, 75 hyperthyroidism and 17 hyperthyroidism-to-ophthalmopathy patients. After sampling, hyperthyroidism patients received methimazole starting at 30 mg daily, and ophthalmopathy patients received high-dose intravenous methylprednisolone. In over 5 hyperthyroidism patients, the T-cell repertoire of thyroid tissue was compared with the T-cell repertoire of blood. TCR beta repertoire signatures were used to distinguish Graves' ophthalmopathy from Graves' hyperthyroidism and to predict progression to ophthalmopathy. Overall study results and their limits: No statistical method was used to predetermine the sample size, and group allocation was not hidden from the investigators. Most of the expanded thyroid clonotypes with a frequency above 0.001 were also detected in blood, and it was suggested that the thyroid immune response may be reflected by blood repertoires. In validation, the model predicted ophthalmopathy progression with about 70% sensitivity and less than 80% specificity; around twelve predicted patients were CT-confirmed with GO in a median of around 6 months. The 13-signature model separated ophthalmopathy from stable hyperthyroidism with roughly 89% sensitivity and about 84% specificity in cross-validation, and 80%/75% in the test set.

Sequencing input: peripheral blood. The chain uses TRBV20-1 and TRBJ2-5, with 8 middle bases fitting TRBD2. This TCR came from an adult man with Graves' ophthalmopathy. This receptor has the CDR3 CSAIDSAGGTETQYF. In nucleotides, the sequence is TGCAGTGCTATAGACTCGGCGGGAGGTACAGAGACCCAGTACTTC.